The clone carrying this TCR beta chain was seen ten or more times. The antigen remains undetermined. Trimming left V 2 bases short and J 7 bases short, with 6 bases between. The CDR3 runs 12 residues. The germline V gene has CDR1 ENHRY and CDR2 SYGVKD. Molecular barcoding with unique molecular identifiers was used for the TCRbeta library. MiXCR, applied by TCRdb to the PCR reads, yields one record per CDR3 protein. The data contain about 830,000 distinct CDR3 sequences, less than 20% of them seen just once; the ten biggest clones take up under 6%. This sample stems from a study of T-cell reconstitution after alpha-beta-depleted transplantation in children. Study results and caveats: At the one-year point after transplant, T-cell counts and TCRbeta diversity were found to come mostly from T cells that had been newly produced. Several hundred expanded graft clones reportedly were the source of alpha-beta T cells about two months after transplant. For some patients, TCRbeta diversity was high at day 60 because of recipient T cells and thymic progenitors that survived.

The source material was PBMCs, mostly from graft donor cells, sampled 360 days after TCRalphabeta/CD19-depleted stem cell transplant. This clonotype was obtained from a male patient between 5 and 17 years old who had a stem cell transplant for acute lymphoblastic leukemia, so the T cells may come from the graft donor. The V and J genes are TRBV10-3 and TRBJ2-1; D possibly corresponds to TRBD1 (6 bases). The CDR3 DNA reads as TGTGCCATCAGTGAGAGGGGGAATGAGCAGTTCTTC. It is translated as CAISERGNEQFF.